This record covers a single T cell receptor (beta chain). No cognate antigen has been identified for it. Per-nucleotide qualities are absent, and no much larger clonotype sits a single base away. To prepare the library, PCR was applied. The run used an Illumina HiSeq 2500. Unique molecular identifiers were incorporated into TCR beta cDNA libraries to reduce PCR and sequencing biases. Approximately 500,000 cDNA molecules were obtained per 1 to 10 million input T cells, so each molecule approximated one T cell. The patient libraries were prepared and sequenced using the same protocol as the earlier healthy control dataset. Within a given batch, samples were prepared together, multiplexed and sequenced on the same HiSeq lane. As for how the authors treated the data: MIGEC handled the raw barcoded reads, throwing out single-read molecular identifier groups before consensus assembly and CDR3 extraction. Clonotype tables were post-analysed with VDJtools, and diversity was normalized by down-sampling all datasets to the smallest sample size. In repertoire overlap clustering, CDR3 amino acid sequences, but not nucleotide sequences, were matched to correct batch-related cross-sample contamination. TCRdb's own reprocessing of the public reads used fastp at Q25 and MiXCR and kept productive beta chains. Duplicate CDR3 protein sequences are folded into a single record with the most common DNA and genes. The V and J calls were not made by the authors but by TCRdb's processing. This sample is represented by about 430,000 distinct CDR3 sequences; about 39% of them were singletons. The ten largest clonotypes hold around 8% of the sample.

TCR beta repertoires were profiled from peripheral blood of 10 to 15 young patients with multiple sclerosis to demonstrate the VDJtools post-analysis software. Multiple sclerosis patients were children and adolescents aged about 6 to 16 years. The data stem from a study of post-analysis software for immune sequencing data (dated by TCRdb to the mid-2010s). Some background on the complete study: The recorded disease courses included relapsing-remitting, secondary progressive and progressive-relapsing multiple sclerosis, and some patients had no subtype annotation. The patient repertoires were compared against 10 to 12 previously published healthy control repertoires obtained from donors aged roughly 6 to 26 years. A subset of samples was prepared in parallel using single-end sample barcoding, then pooled and co-amplified after Illumina adapter ligation. The full study reports these points: Significantly higher frequencies in patients than in controls were found for about five TRBV segments, including TRBV5-6, TRBV5-1 and TRBV20-1. Normalized Chao1 diversity was significantly lower in multiple sclerosis patients than controls, suggesting substantial peripheral T-cell clonal expansion. The control group was slightly older than the multiple sclerosis patient group. Strong co-clustering of samples prepared in the same batch was shown by direct clustering with F measure, prompting a batch-effect correction.

Cut back by 0 bases and 5 bases, the V and J ends lie 7 bases apart. The CDR3 measures 13 amino acids from cysteine to phenylalanine. CDR3 DNA only is kept here, 39 bases in frame from base 1. The germline V gene specifies MNHEY as CDR1 and SVGAGI as CDR2. The clonotype was recovered from a girl aged 2-10 years with multiple sclerosis. Sequenced sample: blood. The chain was built from TRBV6-5 and TRBJ1-2; the D gene lacks a confident call. At the DNA level, the sequence is TGTGCCAGCAGTTACTCGAAAGGGTATGGCTACACCTTC. This sequence encodes CASSYSKGYGYTF.